The T cell receptor (beta chain) described here comes from a study of OX40 agonist ivuxolimab in advanced cancers. The germline V and J ends were trimmed by 0 bases and 4 bases, with 6 bases remaining between them. This CDR3 is 13 amino acids long. Germline lookup yields CDR1 GTSNPN and CDR2 SVGIG (reference sequence). Repertoires were generated with immunoSEQ multiplex PCR, while TCRdb's copy carries only in-frame clones and drops some. Of some 60,000 clones in the sample, over 75% were seen once. The TCR originated in an adult with an advanced solid tumor such as melanoma, head and neck, liver or kidney cancer. The sample consisted of CD4+ or CD8+ T cells sorted from blood, taken in a trial of the OX40 agonist ivuxolimab. The J gene is TRBJ1-4, the V gene TRBV30, with a weak D call TRBD1 (6 bases). This CDR3 reads CAWSVGGNEKLFF. In DNA form, the CDR3 reads TGTGCCTGGAGTGTAGGGGGTAATGAAAAACTGTTTTTT.